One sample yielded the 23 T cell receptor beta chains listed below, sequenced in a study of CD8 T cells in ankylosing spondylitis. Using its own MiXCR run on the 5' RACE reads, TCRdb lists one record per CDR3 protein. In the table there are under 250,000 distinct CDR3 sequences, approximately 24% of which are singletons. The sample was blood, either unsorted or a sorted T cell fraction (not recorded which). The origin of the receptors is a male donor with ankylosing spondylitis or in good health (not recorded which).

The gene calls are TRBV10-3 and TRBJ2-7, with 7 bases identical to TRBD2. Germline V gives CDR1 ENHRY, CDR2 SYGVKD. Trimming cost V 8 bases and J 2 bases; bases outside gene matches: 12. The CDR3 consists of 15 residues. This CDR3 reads CAIGGGEGSPYEQYF. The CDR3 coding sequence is TGTGCCATCGGAGGTGGGGAGGGTAGCCCCTACGAGCAGTACTTC.

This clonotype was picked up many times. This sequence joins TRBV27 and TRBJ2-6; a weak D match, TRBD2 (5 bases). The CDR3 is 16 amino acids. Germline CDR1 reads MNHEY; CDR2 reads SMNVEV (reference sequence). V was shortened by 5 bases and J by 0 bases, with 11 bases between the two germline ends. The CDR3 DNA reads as TGTGCCAGCAGTCCACTAGACAACTCTGGGGCCAACGTCCTGACTTTC. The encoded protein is CASSPLDNSGANVLTF.

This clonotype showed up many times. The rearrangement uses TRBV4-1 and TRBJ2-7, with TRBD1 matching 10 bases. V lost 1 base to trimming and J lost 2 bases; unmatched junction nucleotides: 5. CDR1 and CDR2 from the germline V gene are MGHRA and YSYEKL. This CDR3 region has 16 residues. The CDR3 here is CASSQAMDRGAYEQYF. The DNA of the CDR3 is TGCGCCAGCAGCCAAGCCATGGACAGGGGGGCCTACGAGCAGTACTTC.

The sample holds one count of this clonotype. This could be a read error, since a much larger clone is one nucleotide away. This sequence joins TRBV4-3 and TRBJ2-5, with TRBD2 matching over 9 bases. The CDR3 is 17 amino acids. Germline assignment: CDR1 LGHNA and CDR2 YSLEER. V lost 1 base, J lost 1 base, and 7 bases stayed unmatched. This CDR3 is CASSQAPAGGLQETQYF. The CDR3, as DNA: TGCGCCAGCAGCCAAGCACCGGCGGGAGGGCTCCAAGAGACCCAGTACTTC.

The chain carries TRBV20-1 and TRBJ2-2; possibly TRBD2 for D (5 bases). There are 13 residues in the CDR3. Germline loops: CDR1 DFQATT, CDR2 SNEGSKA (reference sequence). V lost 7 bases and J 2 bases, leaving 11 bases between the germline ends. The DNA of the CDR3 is TGCAGTGTAAGCGGAACTAACACCGGGGAGCTGTTTTTT. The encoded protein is CSVSGTNTGELFF.

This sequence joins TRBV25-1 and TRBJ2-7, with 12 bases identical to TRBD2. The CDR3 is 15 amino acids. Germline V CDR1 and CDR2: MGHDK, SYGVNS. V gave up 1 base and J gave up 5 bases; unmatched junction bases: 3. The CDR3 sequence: CASSELTSGSHEQYF. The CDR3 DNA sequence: TGTGCCAGCAGTGAATTGACTAGCGGGAGCCACGAGCAGTACTTC.

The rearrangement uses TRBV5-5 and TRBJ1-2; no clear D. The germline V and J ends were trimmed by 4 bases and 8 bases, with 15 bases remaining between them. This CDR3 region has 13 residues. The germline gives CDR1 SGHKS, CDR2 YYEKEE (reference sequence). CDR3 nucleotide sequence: TGTGCCAGCAGCCCGTCGGGGTCAGGCGGCTACACCTTC. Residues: CASSPSGSGGYTF.

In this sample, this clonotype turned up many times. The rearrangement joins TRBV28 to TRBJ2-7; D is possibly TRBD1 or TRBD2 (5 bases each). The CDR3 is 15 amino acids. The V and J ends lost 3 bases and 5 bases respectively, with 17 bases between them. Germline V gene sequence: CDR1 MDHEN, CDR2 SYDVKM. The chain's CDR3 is CASSFVEGRYNEQYF. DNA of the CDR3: TGTGCCAGCAGTTTCGTCGAGGGGCGGTACAACGAGCAGTACTTC.

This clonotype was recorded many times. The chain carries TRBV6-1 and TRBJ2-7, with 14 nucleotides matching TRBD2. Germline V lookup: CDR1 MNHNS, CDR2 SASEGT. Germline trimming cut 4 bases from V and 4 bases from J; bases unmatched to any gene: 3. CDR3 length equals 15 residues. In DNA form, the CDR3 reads TGTGCCAGCAGTGGACTAGCGGGAGGGAAGTACGAGCAGTACTTC. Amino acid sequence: CASSGLAGGKYEQYF.

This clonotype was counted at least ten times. The chain's CDR3 is CSVGTSIYNEQFF. DNA for the CDR3: TGCAGCGTTGGGACTAGCATATACAATGAGCAGTTCTTC. V is TRBV29-1 and J is TRBJ2-1; 8 positions match TRBD2. Per germline, CDR1 SQVTM and CDR2 ANQGSEA. The V segment lost 4 bases and the J segment 4 bases; nucleotides outside the gene matches: 3. The CDR3 has 13 amino acids.

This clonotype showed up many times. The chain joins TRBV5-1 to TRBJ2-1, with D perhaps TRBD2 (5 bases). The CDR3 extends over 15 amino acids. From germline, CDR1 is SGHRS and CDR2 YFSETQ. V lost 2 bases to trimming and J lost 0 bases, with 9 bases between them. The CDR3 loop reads CASSFSASSYNEQFF. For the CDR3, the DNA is TGCGCCAGCAGCTTTAGCGCGAGCTCCTACAATGAGCAGTTCTTC.

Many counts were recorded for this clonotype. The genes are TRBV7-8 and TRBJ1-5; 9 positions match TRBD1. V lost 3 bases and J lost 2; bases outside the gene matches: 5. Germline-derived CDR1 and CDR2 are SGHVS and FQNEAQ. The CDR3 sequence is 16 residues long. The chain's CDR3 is CASSFSGQGGNQPQHF. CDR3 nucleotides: TGTGCCAGCAGCTTCTCGGGACAGGGAGGCAATCAGCCCCAGCATTTT. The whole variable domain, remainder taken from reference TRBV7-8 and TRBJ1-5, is GAGVSQSPRYKVAKRGQDVALRCDPISGHVSLFWYQQALGQGPEFLTYFQNEAQLDKSGLPSDRFFAERPEGSVSTLKIQRTQQEDSAVYLCASSFSGQGGNQPQHFGDGTRLSIL.

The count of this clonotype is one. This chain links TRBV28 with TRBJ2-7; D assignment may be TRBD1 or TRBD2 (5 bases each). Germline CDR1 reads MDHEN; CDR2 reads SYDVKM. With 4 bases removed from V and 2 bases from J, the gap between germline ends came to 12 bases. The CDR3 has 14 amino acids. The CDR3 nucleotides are TGTGCCAGCAGTTCCCCACGGGGCCCCTACGAGCAGTACTTC. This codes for CASSSPRGPYEQYF.

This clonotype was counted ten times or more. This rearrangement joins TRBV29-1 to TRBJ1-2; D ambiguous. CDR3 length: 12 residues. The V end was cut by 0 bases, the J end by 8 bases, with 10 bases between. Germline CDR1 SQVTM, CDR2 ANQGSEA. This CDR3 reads CSVEDVGGGYTF. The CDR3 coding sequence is TGCAGCGTTGAAGACGTAGGTGGGGGCTACACCTTC.

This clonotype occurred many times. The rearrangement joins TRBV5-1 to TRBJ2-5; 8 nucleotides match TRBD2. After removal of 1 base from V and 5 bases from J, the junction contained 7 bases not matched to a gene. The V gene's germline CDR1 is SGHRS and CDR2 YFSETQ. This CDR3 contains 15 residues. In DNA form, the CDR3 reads TGCGCCAGCAGCTTGTCCGGGAGGGCCGACGAGACCCAGTACTTC. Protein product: CASSLSGRADETQYF. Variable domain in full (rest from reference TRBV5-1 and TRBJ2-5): KAGVTQTPRYLIKTRGQQVTLSCSPISGHRSVSWYQQTPGQGLQFLFEYFSETQRNKGNFPGRFSGRQFSNSRSEMNVSTLELGDSALYLCASSLSGRADETQYFGPGTRLLVL.

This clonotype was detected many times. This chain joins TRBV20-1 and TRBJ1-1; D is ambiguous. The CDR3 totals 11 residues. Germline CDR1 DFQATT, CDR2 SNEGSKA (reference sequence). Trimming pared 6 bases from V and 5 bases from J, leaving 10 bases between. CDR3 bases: TGCAGTGCCAGGACTCTGACTGAAGCTTTCTTT. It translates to CSARTLTEAFF.

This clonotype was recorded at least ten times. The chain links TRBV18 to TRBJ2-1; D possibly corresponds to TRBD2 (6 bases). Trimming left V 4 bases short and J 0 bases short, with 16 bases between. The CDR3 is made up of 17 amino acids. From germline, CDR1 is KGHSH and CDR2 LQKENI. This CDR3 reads CASSRSIAEVSYNEQFF. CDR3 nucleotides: TGTGCCAGCTCACGAAGTATAGCGGAAGTCTCCTACAATGAGCAGTTCTTC.

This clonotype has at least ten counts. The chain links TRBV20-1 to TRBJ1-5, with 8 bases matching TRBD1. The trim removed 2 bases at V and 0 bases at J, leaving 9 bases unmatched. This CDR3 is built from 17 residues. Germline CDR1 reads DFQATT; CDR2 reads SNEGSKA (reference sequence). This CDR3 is CSARRDRSSYSNQPQHF. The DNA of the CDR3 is TGCAGTGCTAGAAGGGACAGGTCCTCTTATAGCAATCAGCCCCAGCATTTT.

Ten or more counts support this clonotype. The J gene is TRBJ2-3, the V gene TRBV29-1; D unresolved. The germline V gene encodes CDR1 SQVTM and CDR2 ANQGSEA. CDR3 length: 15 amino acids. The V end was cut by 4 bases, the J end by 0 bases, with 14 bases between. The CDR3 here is CSVVAEGYSTDTQYF. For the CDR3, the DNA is TGCAGCGTTGTGGCGGAAGGATATAGCACAGATACGCAGTATTTT.

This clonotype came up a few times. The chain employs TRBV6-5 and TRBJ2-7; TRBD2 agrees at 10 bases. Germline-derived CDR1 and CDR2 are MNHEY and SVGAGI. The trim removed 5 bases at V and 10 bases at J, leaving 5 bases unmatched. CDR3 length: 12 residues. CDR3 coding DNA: TGTGCCAGCAGTGGCCTAGCGGGAGTACAGTACTTC. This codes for CASSGLAGVQYF.

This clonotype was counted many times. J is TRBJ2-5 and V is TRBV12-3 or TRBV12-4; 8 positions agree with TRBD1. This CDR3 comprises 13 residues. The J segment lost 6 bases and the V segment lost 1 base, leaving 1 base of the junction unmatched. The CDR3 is CASSLGTGQTQYF. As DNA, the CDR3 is TGTGCCAGCAGTTTAGGGACAGGGCAGACCCAGTACTTC.

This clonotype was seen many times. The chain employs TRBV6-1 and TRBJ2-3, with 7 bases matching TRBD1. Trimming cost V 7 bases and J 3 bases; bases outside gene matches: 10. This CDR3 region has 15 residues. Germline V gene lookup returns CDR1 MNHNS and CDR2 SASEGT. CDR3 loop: CASMPSRGSTDTQYF. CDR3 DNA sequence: TGTGCCAGCATGCCTTCCAGGGGGTCGACAGATACGCAGTATTTT.

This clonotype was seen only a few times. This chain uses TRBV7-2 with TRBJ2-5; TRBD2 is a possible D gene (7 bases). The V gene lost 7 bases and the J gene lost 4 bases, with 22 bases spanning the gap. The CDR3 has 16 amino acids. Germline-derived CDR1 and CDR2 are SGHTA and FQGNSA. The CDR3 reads CASTMGGALKGETQYF. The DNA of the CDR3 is TGTGCCAGCACCATGGGGGGGGCTCTCAAAGGAGAGACCCAGTACTTC.